These 31 T cell receptor beta chains originate from one sample sequenced in a study of blood T cell repertoires in COVID-19. Measured with immunoSEQ multiplex PCR; TCRdb has only the in-frame clones, and not every one. This table has approximately 120,000 clones, around 86% appearing once. The sequenced material came from peripheral blood. Receptors were obtained from a woman aged 50 to 60 who had recovered from COVID-19.

The rearrangement joins TRBV9 to TRBJ2-1, with D possibly TRBD2 on 5 matching bases. V lost 2 bases and J lost 3, with 15 bases in between. CDR1 and CDR2 from the germline V gene are SGDLS and YYNGEE. This CDR3 region has 16 residues. The CDR3 loop reads CASSVGGPQVYNEQFF. The DNA of the CDR3 is TGTGCCAGCAGCGTCGGAGGCCCCCAGGTCTACAATGAGCAGTTCTTC.

J is TRBJ1-6 and V is TRBV9, with D possibly matching TRBD1 (6 bases). The ends were cut back, 2 bases at V and 6 bases at J, with 12 bases in the middle. CDR3 length: 15 residues. From germline, CDR1 is SGDLS and CDR2 YYNGEE. DNA for the CDR3: TGTGCCAGCAGCGTCCACAGGGAGCCTAATTCACCCCTCCACTTT. Encoded protein: CASSVHREPNSPLHF.

The genes are TRBV10-3 and TRBJ2-7; 7 nucleotides align to TRBD1. Per germline, CDR1 ENHRY and CDR2 SYGVKD. V shed 4 bases and J 7 bases; nucleotides not matched to a gene: 10. The CDR3 consists of 14 residues. The CDR3 sequence is CAISVLTGNGEQYF. The CDR3 nucleotides are TGTGCCATCAGTGTTTTGACAGGGAATGGTGAGCAGTACTTC.

The gene calls are TRBV29-1 and TRBJ1-1; D is possibly TRBD1 (5 bases). With 2 bases removed from V and 0 bases from J, the gap between germline ends came to 10 bases. This CDR3 is built from 14 residues. The germline V gene has CDR1 SQVTM and CDR2 ANQGSEA. In DNA, the CDR3 is TGCAGCGTTGAAAGACAGCTAATGAACACTGAAGCTTTCTTT. Translated: CSVERQLMNTEAFF.

The rearrangement links TRBV7-2 to TRBJ2-7; 12 bases are shared with TRBD2. V was pared by 6 bases and J by 8 bases, with 14 bases of the junction left unmatched. Germline assignment: CDR1 SGHTA and CDR2 FQGNSA. This CDR3 region has 16 residues. The CDR3, as DNA: TGTGCCAGCAGTTCAGCTGAGACTAGCGGGAGCCGTCAGCAGTACTTC. It is translated as CASSSAETSGSRQQYF. Together with reference TRBV7-2 and TRBJ2-7, the CDR3 gives the full variable domain: GAGVSQSPSNKVTEKGKDVELRCDPISGHTALYWYRQSLGQGLEFLIYFQGNSAPDKSGLPSDRFSAERTGGSVSTLTIQRTQQEDSAVYLCASSSAETSGSRQQYFGPGTRLTVT.

This chain joins TRBV3-1 (or the pseudogene TRBV3-2) and TRBJ1-1; weak D call: TRBD1 (6 bases). From germline, CDR1 is LGHDT and CDR2 YNNKEL (reference sequence). The CDR3 runs 14 residues. Deletions cut 4 bases from V and 7 bases from J, with 16 bases between. CDR3 sequence (DNA): TGTGCCAGCAGCCCCCATGGGGGGGCTGATGAAGCTTTCTTT. This gives the protein CASSPHGGADEAFF.

This sequence joins TRBV7-8 and TRBJ2-7; D possibly corresponds to TRBD2 (5 bases). The CDR3 contains 15 residues. CDR1 and CDR2 (germline): SGHVS, FQNEAQ. V was pared by 0 bases and J by 6 bases, with 15 bases between. Written as DNA, the CDR3 is TGTGCCAGCAGCTTAGCGCGGGCAGGCCGGGGCGAGCAGTACTTC. Encoded protein: CASSLARAGRGEQYF. Looking up the rest from reference TRBV7-8 and TRBJ2-7 gives the full variable domain: GAGVSQSPRYKVAKRGQDVALRCDPISGHVSLFWYQQALGQGPEFLTYFQNEAQLDKSGLPSDRFFAERPEGSVSTLKIQRTQQEDSAVYLCASSLARAGRGEQYFGPGTRLTVT.

The V gene is TRBV19, the J gene TRBJ1-2; 9 positions match TRBD1. This CDR3 region has 15 residues. Germline V CDR1 and CDR2: LNHDA, SQIVND (reference sequence). J was trimmed by 3 bases and V by 7 bases; bases with no gene match: 9. CDR3 sequence reads: CASTPPGTGYYGYTF. For the CDR3, the DNA is TGTGCCAGTACCCCGCCCGGGACAGGGTACTATGGCTACACCTTC.

The chain couples TRBV18 to TRBJ1-1, with 8 nucleotides matching TRBD1. The length of the CDR3 is 14 residues. V shed 3 bases, J shed 0 bases, and the junction held 0 bases outside the gene matches. CDR1 and CDR2 (germline): KGHSH, LQKENI. The CDR3 coding sequence is TGTGCCAGCTCACCGGACAGGGTGAACACTGAAGCTTTCTTT. Translating it yields CASSPDRVNTEAFF.

This clone was picked up a small number of times. The chain recombines TRBV14 with TRBJ1-2; 8 bases map to TRBD1. Trimming took 1 base from V and 2 from J; bases not matched to a gene: 0. Per germline, CDR1 SGHDN and CDR2 FVKESK. The CDR3 totals 14 residues. Written as DNA, the CDR3 is TGTGCCAGCAGCCAAGGGACAGGGAACTATGGCTACACCTTC. Translating gives CASSQGTGNYGYTF.

This chain connects TRBV6-6 to TRBJ2-6; D call uncertain. From germline, CDR1 is MNHNY and CDR2 SVGAGI (reference sequence). CDR3 size: 15 residues. The V gene lost 4 bases and the J gene lost 1 base, with 8 bases spanning the gap. Here the CDR3 DNA reads TGTGCCAGCAGTTTCCAAGCGTCTGGGGCCAACGTCCTGACTTTC. Its translation: CASSFQASGANVLTF.

This chain joins TRBV4-1 and TRBJ2-2, with 8 nucleotides matching TRBD2. Germline V gene lookup returns CDR1 MGHRA and CDR2 YSYEKL. After removal of 6 bases from V and 1 base from J, the junction contained 4 bases not matched to a gene. There are 15 residues in the CDR3. The CDR3 sequence is CASRAAGENTGELFF. The CDR3 nucleotides read TGCGCCAGCAGAGCAGCGGGAGAGAACACCGGGGAGCTGTTTTTT.

The chain joins TRBV19 to TRBJ1-3; no clear D gene. The CDR3 has 15 amino acids. Trimming stripped 3 bases from V and 4 bases from J, with 13 bases between. The V gene's germline CDR1 is LNHDA and CDR2 SQIVND (reference sequence). CDR3 DNA: TGTGCCAGTAGTATCCCCCTGACTGCGGGAAACACCATATATTTT. It is translated as CASSIPLTAGNTIYF.

The chain links TRBV6-5 to TRBJ2-7; 10 bases line up with TRBD2. The V gene's germline CDR1 is MNHEY and CDR2 SVGAGI. The CDR3 contains 14 residues. Trimming took 2 bases from V and 4 from J; bases not matched to a gene: 2. The CDR3 protein is CASSYRAGGYEQYF. In nucleotides, the CDR3 is TGTGCCAGCAGTTACCGAGCGGGGGGGTACGAGCAGTACTTC.

The chain is built from TRBV30 and TRBJ1-4; no clear D. V lost 2 bases and J 4 bases, leaving 8 bases between the germline ends. Germline CDR1 and CDR2: GTSNPN and SVGIG (reference sequence). The CDR3 length is 13 residues. In DNA, the CDR3 is TGTGCCTGGAGTAGCGCTTTTAATGAAAAACTGTTTTTT. This encodes CAWSSAFNEKLFF.

To note about this clone: Its ends do not fully match the called genes, so a read error is possible. The chain combines TRBV5-1 with TRBJ2-1; 12 bases align to TRBD2. CDR1 is SGHRS and CDR2 is YFSETQ in the germline V gene. The CDR3 is made up of 15 amino acids. CDR3 coding DNA: TGCGCCAGCAGCCTCCTCGGGCTAGCGGGGGGGCACTCGATCTTC. This encodes CASSLLGLAGGHSIF.

The rearrangement joins TRBV2 to TRBJ1-6; 7 bases fit TRBD1. Germline CDR1 reads SNHLY; CDR2 reads FYNNEI. V lost 6 bases, J lost 6 bases, and 5 bases stayed unmatched. The CDR3 runs 14 residues. Written as DNA, the CDR3 is TGTGCCAGCAGAAGAGGGGGCAGTAATTCACCCCTCCACTTT. Translation: CASRRGGSNSPLHF.

The J gene is TRBJ1-5, the V gene TRBV28, with TRBD1 matching 12 bases. V was clipped by 8 bases and J by 7 bases; unmatched bases: 9. Looked up from germline, CDR1 is MDHEN and CDR2 is SYDVKM. The CDR3 spans 15 residues. CDR3 coding DNA: TGTGCCAGCCTCAGGGACAGGGGGCAGGGGCAGCCCCAGCATTTT. Translating it yields CASLRDRGQGQPQHF.

V usage is TRBV25-1 and J usage is TRBJ2-3; 8 nucleotides match TRBD1. In germline, CDR1 is MGHDK, CDR2 SYGVNS. The V and J ends lost 6 bases and 6 bases, in that order; junction bases with no gene match: 17. The CDR3 has 17 amino acids. In DNA, the CDR3 is TGTGCCAGCAGCCCCCGGAGGACAGGGCTCGAGGTGGATACGCAGTATTTT. It yields the protein CASSPRRTGLEVDTQYF.

The chain carries TRBV7-2 and TRBJ2-7; weak D call: TRBD2 (5 bases). V was clipped by 3 bases and J by 5 bases, with 11 bases between them. The germline gives CDR1 SGHTA, CDR2 FQGNSA. The CDR3 covers 13 residues. The CDR3 loop is CASSFRWGDEQYF. The CDR3 DNA follows: TGTGCCAGCAGCTTTAGGTGGGGAGACGAGCAGTACTTC.

The V gene is TRBV6-5, the J gene TRBJ1-1; no clear D gene. Germline CDR1 MNHEY, CDR2 SVGAGI. The V and J ends lost 5 bases and 4 bases respectively, with 17 bases between them. The CDR3 is 15 amino acids. The CDR3 reads CASSPRSAGSTEAFF. The CDR3 DNA sequence: TGTGCCAGCAGTCCCCGCTCAGCGGGGAGCACTGAAGCTTTCTTT.

The genes are TRBV4-1 and TRBJ1-1; D possibly corresponds to TRBD1 (5 bases). Trimming cost V 3 bases and J 2 bases, with 13 bases left between them. Germline assignment: CDR1 MGHRA and CDR2 YSYEKL. The CDR3 totals 15 residues. DNA of the CDR3: TGCGCCAGCAGCCAGCTCCCCCAGGGAAACACTGAAGCTTTCTTT. Its translation: CASSQLPQGNTEAFF.

The chain employs TRBV29-1 and TRBJ1-2; D not resolved. This CDR3 has 13 residues. V dropped 4 bases and J dropped 2 bases, with 11 bases sitting between them. Germline V gene sequence: CDR1 SQVTM, CDR2 ANQGSEA. As DNA, the CDR3 is TGCAGCGTTGGAAGGTCACAGAACTATGGCTACACCTTC. This codes for CSVGRSQNYGYTF.

The chain recombines TRBV5-4 with TRBJ1-2, with a possible D match to TRBD1 (6 bases). This CDR3 contains 16 residues. V lost 0 bases and J 8 bases, leaving 20 bases between the germline ends. The germline CDR1 and CDR2 sequences are SGHNT and YYREEE (reference sequence). CDR3 nucleotide sequence: TGTGCCAGCAGCTTGGACGGGGGGCAGGGGCGGGGAGGCTACACCTTC. It is translated as CASSLDGGQGRGGYTF.

V gene TRBV5-1 combines with J gene TRBJ1-1; D not certain. Germline CDR1 reads SGHRS; CDR2 reads YFSETQ. This CDR3 has 14 amino acids. V was pared by 3 bases and J by 4 bases, with 13 bases between. This chain's CDR3 is CASSSGIGFTEAFF. The CDR3 bases are TGCGCCAGCAGCTCGGGGATTGGGTTCACTGAAGCTTTCTTT.

The chain couples TRBV19 to TRBJ1-5, with no clear D. This CDR3 contains 14 residues. The germline V gene has CDR1 LNHDA and CDR2 SQIVND (reference sequence). With 5 bases removed from V and 2 bases from J, the gap between germline ends came to 10 bases. In nucleotides, the CDR3 is TGTGCCAGTAGTCAGTCCGGAGGCAATCAGCCCCAGCATTTT. This gives the protein CASSQSGGNQPQHF.

This chain uses TRBV18 with TRBJ2-7; TRBD1 matches at 9 bases. CDR3 length: 14 amino acids. Per the germline V gene, CDR1 is KGHSH and CDR2 is LQKENI. Germline trimming cut 5 bases from V and 5 bases from J; bases unmatched to any gene: 7. CDR3 nucleotides: TGTGCCAGCTCAACCGGGACAGGGAGGGACGAGCAGTACTTC. Its protein is CASSTGTGRDEQYF.

J is TRBJ2-3 and V is TRBV29-1; D perhaps matches TRBD1 (5 bases). Deletions cut 4 bases from V and 0 bases from J, with 23 bases between. The CDR3 runs 18 residues. Germline loops: CDR1 SQVTM, CDR2 ANQGSEA. Here the CDR3 DNA reads TGCAGCGTTGTCTTGGTATGGGCAGGGCCAACCAGCACAGATACGCAGTATTTT. This codes for CSVVLVWAGPTSTDTQYF.

The chain has TRBV21-1 and TRBJ2-7; the DNA was not compared with TRBD1, the D call given in the table. TRBV21-1 corresponds to a pseudogene. This CDR3 spans 16 amino acids. The CDR3 loop is CASKYPPGQGAYEQYF. The CDR3 DNA reads as TGTGCCAGCAAGTACCCCCCGGGACAGGGCGCCTACGAGCAGTACTTC.

The chain joins TRBV30 to TRBJ2-7; maybe TRBD1 (6 bases). Trimming took 3 bases from V and 1 from J, leaving 22 bases between them. This CDR3 comprises 17 residues. The V gene's germline CDR1 is GTSNPN and CDR2 SVGIG (reference sequence). CDR3 in DNA: TGTGCCTGGAGCAGTAGAGGTCGGGGCAGGGGTTCCTACGAGCAGTACTTC. This encodes CAWSSRGRGRGSYEQYF.

In its sample, this clone was seen once. The chain links TRBV10-3 to TRBJ2-1; the D is unclear. Germline V gives CDR1 ENHRY, CDR2 SYGVKD. The V gene lost 4 bases and the J gene lost 0 bases, with 7 bases spanning the gap. This CDR3 is built from 14 residues. CDR3 coding DNA: TGTGCCATCAGTGCTGTGAGCTCCTACAATGAGCAGTTCTTC. This translates into CAISAVSSYNEQFF.